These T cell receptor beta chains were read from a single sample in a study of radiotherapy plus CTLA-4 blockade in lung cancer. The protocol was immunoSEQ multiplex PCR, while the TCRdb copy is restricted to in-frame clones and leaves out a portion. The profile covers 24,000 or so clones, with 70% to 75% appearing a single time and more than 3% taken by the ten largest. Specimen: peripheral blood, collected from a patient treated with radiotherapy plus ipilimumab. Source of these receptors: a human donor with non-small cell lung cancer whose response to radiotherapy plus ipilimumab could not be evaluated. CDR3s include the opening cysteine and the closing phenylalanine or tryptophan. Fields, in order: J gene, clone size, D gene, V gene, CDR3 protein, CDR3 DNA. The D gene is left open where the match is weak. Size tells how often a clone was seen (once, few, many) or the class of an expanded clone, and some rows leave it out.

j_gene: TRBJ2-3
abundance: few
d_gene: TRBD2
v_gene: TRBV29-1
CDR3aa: CSDRTSGRGSTDTQYF
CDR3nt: TGCAGCGATCGAACTAGCGGGAGGGGCAGCACAGATACGCAGTATTTT

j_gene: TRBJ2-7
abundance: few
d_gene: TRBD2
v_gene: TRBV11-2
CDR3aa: CASSLAITSGSLYEQYF
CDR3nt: TGTGCCAGCAGCTTAGCAATTACTAGCGGGTCCCTTTACGAGCAGTACTTC

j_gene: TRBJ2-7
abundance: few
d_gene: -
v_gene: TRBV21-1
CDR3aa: CASSKEGTGGTHSYEQYF
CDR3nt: TGTGCCAGCAGCAAAGAGGGGACAGGGGGCACACACTCCTACGAGCAGTACTTC

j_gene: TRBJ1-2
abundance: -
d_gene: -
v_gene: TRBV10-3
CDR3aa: CAISESAGKLSGGYTF
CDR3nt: TGTGCCATCAGTGAGTCGGCAGGGAAATTGAGTGGCGGCTACACCTTC

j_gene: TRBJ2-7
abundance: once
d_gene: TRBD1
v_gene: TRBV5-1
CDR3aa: CASSRDDRGIYEQYF
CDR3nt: TGCGCCAGCAGCAGAGACGACAGGGGCATATACGAGCAGTACTTC

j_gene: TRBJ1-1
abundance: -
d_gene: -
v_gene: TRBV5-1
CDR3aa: CASSYRGGTNTEAFF
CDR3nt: TGCGCCAGCAGCTATAGAGGGGGTACGAACACTGAAGCTTTCTTT

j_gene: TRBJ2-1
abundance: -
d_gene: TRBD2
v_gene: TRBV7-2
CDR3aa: CASRSPTSGSSEQFF
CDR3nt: TGTGCCAGCAGATCCCCGACTAGCGGGAGTAGTGAGCAGTTCTTC

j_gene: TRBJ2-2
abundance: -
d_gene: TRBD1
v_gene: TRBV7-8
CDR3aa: CASSPGQGIIGELFF
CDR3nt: TGTGCCAGCAGCCCAGGACAGGGTATAATCGGGGAGCTGTTTTTT

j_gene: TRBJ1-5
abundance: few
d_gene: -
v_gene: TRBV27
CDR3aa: CASSVDGGSNQPQHF
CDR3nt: TGTGCCAGCAGTGTTGACGGGGGTAGCAATCAGCCCCAGCATTTT

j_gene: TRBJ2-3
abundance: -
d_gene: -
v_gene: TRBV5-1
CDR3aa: CASSLVGSSDTQYF
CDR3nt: TGCGCCAGCAGCTTGGTCGGGAGCTCAGATACGCAGTATTTT

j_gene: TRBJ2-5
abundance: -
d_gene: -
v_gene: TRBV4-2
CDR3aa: CASSRAAGAETQYF
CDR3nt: TGTGCCAGCAGCCGGGCGGCAGGGGCAGAGACCCAGTACTTC

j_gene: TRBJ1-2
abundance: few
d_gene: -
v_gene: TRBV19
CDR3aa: CASSPRGSDSVYGYTF
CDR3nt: TGTGCCAGTAGTCCCCGAGGGTCAGACTCTGTCTATGGCTACACCTTC

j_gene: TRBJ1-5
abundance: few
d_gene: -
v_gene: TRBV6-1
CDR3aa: CASSEAGGTVQNQPQHF
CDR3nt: TGTGCCAGCAGTGAAGCAGGAGGGACCGTCCAAAATCAGCCCCAGCATTTT

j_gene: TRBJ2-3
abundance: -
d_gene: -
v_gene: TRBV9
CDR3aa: CASSPLGGSTDTQYF
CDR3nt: TGTGCCAGCAGCCCCCTCGGCGGGAGCACAGATACGCAGTATTTT

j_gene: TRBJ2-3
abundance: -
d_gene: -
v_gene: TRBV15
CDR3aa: CATSRDPLPNTDTQYF
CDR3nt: TGTGCCACCAGCAGAGATCCCCTTCCTAACACAGATACGCAGTATTTT

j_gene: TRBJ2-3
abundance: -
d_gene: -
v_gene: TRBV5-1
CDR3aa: CASSLLGAADTQYF
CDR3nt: TGCGCCAGCAGCCTGCTTGGGGCGGCAGATACGCAGTATTTT

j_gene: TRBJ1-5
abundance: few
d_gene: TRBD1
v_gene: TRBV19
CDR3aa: CASTLGTVNQPQHF
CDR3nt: TGTGCCAGCACCCTCGGGACAGTGAATCAGCCCCAGCATTTT

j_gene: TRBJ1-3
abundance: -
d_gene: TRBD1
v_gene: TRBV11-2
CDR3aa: CASSKIQGGSGNTIYF
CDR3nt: TGTGCCAGCAGCAAGATACAGGGGGGCTCTGGAAACACCATATATTTT

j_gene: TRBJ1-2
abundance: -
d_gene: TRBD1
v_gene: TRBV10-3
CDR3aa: CAISEDRGLSGYTF
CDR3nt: TGTGCCATCAGTGAGGACAGGGGGCTTTCTGGCTACACCTTC

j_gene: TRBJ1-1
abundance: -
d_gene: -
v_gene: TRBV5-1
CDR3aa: CASSPDGLGNTEAFF
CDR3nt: TGCGCCAGCAGCCCGGATGGGCTGGGGAACACTGAAGCTTTCTTT

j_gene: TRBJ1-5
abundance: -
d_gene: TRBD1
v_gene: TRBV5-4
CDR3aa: CASSLNRGQPQHF
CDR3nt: TGTGCCAGCAGTTTAAACAGGGGTCAGCCCCAGCATTTT

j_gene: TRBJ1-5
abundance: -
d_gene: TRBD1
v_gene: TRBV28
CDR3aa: CASQLGQGWQPQHF
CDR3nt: TGTGCCAGCCAACTCGGACAGGGCTGGCAGCCCCAGCATTTT

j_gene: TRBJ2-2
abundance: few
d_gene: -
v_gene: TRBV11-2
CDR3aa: CASSWRGSGELYF
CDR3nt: TGTGCCAGCAGCTGGAGAGGATCCGGGGAGCTGTATTTT

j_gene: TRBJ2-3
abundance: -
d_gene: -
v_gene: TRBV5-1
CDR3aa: CASSLSVSTDTQYF
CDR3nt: TGCGCCAGCAGCTTGTCCGTGAGCACAGATACGCAGTATTTT

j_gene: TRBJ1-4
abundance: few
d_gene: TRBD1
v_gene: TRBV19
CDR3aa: CASSISAHRGEKLFF
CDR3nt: TGTGCCAGTAGTATCTCAGCCCACAGGGGTGAAAAACTGTTTTTT

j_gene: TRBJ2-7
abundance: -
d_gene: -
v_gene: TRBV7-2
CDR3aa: CASSLGGKVYEQYF
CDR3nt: TGTGCCAGCAGCTTAGGCGGGAAAGTCTACGAGCAGTACTTC

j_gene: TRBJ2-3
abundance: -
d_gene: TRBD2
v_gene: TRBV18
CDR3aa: CASSPTAGGADTQYF
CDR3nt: TGTGCCAGCTCACCAACCGCGGGAGGAGCAGATACGCAGTATTTT

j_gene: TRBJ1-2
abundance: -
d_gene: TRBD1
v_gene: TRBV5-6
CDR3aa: CASSPRDRFWGYTF
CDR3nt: TGTGCCAGCAGCCCGCGGGACAGGTTTTGGGGCTACACCTTC